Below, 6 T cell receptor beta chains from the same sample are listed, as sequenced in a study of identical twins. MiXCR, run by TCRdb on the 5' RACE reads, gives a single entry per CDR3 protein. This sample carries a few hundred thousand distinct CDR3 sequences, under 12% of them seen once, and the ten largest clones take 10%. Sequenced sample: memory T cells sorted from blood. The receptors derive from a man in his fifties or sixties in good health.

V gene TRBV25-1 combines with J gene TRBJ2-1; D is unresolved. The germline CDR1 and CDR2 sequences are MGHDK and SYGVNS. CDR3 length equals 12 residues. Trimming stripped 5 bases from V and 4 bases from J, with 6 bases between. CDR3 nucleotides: TGTGCCAGCAGTCGTATGTACAATGAGCAGTTCTTC. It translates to CASSRMYNEQFF.

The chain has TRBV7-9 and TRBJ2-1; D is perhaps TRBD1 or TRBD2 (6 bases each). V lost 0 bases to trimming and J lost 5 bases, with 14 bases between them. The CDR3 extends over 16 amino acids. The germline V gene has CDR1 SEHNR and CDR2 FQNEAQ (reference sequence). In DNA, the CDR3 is TGTGCCAGCAGCTTAGCGCCTAGGGGGGCAAACAATGAGCAGTTCTTC. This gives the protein CASSLAPRGANNEQFF.

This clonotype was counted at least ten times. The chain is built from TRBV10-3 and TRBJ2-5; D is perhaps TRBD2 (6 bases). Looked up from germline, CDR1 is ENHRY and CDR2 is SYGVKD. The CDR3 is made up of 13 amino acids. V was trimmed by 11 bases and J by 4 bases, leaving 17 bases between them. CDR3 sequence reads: CAVLPMGGETQYF. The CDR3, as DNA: TGTGCCGTCCTCCCGATGGGGGGAGAGACCCAGTACTTC.

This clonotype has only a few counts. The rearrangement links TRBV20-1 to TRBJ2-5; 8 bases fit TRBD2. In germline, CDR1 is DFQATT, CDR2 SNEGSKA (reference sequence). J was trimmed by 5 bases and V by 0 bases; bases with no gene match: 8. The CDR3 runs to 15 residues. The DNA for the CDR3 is TGCAGTGCTAGAGATTTCCGGGAGGGTTGGGAGACCCAGTACTTC. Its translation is CSARDFREGWETQYF.

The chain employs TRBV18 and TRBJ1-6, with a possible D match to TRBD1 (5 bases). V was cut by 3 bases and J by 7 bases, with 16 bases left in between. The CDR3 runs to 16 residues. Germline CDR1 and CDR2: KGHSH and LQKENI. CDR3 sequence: CASSPFQRQTNSPLHF. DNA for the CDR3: TGTGCCAGCTCACCCTTTCAACGACAGACAAATTCACCCCTCCACTTT.

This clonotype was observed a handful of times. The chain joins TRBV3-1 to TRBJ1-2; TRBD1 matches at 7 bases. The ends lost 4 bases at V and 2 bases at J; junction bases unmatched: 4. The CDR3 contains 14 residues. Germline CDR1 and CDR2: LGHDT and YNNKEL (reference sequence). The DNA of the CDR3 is TGTGCCAGCAGCCTGGGACAGCGAAACTATGGCTACACCTTC. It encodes CASSLGQRNYGYTF.